This entry concerns a single T cell receptor beta chain. Its antigen specificity is not known. The sample holds no much larger clone one base away, and base qualities are not on file. The time point label of this sample denotes: about 28 days (+/-7) after the second vaccine dose. AZD1222 recipients whose second dose came at about 4 weeks and those whose second dose came at about 12 weeks were combined into one group, since spike-specific TCR depth and breadth did not differ between the two schedules. Vaccinee samples were obtained from the UK trials COV001 and COV002, which included a single-blind randomized controlled phase 2/3 trial of AZD1222 (ChAdOx1 nCoV-19) in healthy adults. For TCRbeta chain sequencing, PBMC samples were collected from trial participants at day 0 and at day 28 after the second dose. The CDR3 regions of human TCRbeta chains were subjected to immunosequencing. In the authors' own workflow: Repertoire TCRs were checked for matches against a reference library of SARS-CoV-2-specific TCRs that had been generated using the MIRA antigen-specificity platform. Breadth meant the fraction of unique TCRs that were SARS-CoV-2-associated, whereas depth meant the fraction of total T cells that were SARS-CoV-2-associated. Each spike-specific TCR was assigned to its reactive spike region and to a CD4 or CD8 class using the MIRA data. Log10-transformed breadth and depth values were compared by one-way ANOVA with Sidak's multiple comparisons tests. The immuneACCESS repertoire file appears here via TCRdb, limited to in-frame rearrangements. These files lack a portion of the clones; in checked studies, under half of the deficit traces to unresolved V genes, and the cause of the others is not known. The V and J calls and the clone size are those of that table, but D and trimming were determined from the DNA. The sample has about 150,000 clones on record, about 93% of them singletons. In total, the top ten clones hold roughly 3.9% of the sample.

These data belong to a study of T cell responses to AZD1222 COVID-19 vaccine listed by TCRdb under 2021. Background for the entire study: TCR sequencing was performed for about 250 trial participants, of whom about 200 were given two doses of AZD1222 and approximately 25 were given two doses of MenACWY control vaccine. Trial participants were enrolled by age into 18-55, 56-69 and 70-plus year subgroups, with approximately 150, 30 and 60 TCR-sequenced participants respectively. Results and caveats for the whole study, not just this receptor: In the small 56-69-year group, the increase in depth fell short of significance, most likely because of low power. Because no day 14 peak-response samples were available, repertoires were characterized only after the peak T cell response. The vaccine-associated CD4 TCRs covered the entire spike protein, and the dominant responses fell in regions 160-218 and 743-854. Reportedly, close to half of the unique spike-specific TCRs recognized epitopes lying outside the regions that are mutated in the B.1.351 and B.1.1.7 variants. Spike-specific TCR breadth and depth rose significantly after two AZD1222 doses compared with day 0 and with MenACWY recipients. Conclusions about previously exposed vaccinees were limited because only six AZD1222 recipients were SARS-CoV-2 seropositive at baseline. Participants were mostly white British, with more females than males. The authors suggested clonal diversity may have been underestimated.

Trimming costs V 0 bases and J 0 bases, and their ends lie 13 bases apart. Measured from the cysteine to the phenylalanine, the CDR3 is 17 residues long. Only the CDR3 part of the read is kept: 51 bases, read in frame from the first base. The CDR1 and CDR2 encoded by the germline V gene are SGDLS and YYNGEE. The chain was built from TRBV9 and TRBJ1-5, with the identity of the D gene unclear. The starting material was peripheral blood, obtained 28 days after the second AZD1222 dose. This sequence was found in an adult who received the AZD1222 COVID-19 vaccine. Here the CDR3 is given as CASSVGTYYNSNQPQHF. The nucleotide sequence is TGTGCCAGCAGCGTAGGGACGTACTATAATAGCAATCAGCCCCAGCATTTT.